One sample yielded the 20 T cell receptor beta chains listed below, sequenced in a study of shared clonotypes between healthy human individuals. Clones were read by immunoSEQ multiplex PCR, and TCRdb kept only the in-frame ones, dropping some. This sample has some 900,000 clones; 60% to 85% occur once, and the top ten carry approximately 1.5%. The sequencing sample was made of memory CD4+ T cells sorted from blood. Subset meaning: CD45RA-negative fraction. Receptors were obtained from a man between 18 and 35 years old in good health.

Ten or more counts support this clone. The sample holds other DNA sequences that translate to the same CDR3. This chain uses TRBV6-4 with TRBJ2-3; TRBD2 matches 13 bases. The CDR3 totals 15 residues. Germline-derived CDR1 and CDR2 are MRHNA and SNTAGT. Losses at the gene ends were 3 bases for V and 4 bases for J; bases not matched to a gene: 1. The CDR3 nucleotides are TGTGCCAGCAGTGAACTAGCGGGAGGGCCAGATACGCAGTATTTT. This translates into CASSELAGGPDTQYF.

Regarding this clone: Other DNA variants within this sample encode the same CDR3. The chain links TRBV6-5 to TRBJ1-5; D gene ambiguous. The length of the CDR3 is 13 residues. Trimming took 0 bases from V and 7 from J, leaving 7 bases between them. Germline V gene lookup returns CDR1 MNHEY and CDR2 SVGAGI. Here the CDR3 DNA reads TGTGCCAGCAGTTACTCACGGGAACAGCCCCAGCATTTT. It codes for CASSYSREQPQHF.

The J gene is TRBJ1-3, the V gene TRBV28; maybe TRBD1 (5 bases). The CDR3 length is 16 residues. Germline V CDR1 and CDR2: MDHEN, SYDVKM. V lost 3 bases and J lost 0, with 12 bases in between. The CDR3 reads CASSFGGKVSGNTIYF. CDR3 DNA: TGTGCCAGCAGTTTCGGGGGAAAGGTCTCTGGAAACACCATATATTTT.

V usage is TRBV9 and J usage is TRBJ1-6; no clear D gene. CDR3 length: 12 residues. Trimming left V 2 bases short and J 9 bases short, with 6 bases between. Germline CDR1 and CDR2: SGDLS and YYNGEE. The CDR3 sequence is CASSVAGSPLHF. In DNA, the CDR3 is TGTGCCAGCAGCGTGGCGGGTTCACCCCTCCACTTT.

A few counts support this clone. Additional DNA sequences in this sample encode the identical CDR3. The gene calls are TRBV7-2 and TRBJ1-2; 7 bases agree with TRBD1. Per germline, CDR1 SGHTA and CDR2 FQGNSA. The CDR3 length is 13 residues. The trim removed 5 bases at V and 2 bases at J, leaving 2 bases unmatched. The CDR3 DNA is TGTGCCAGCAGCCCGGACAGGAACTATGGCTACACCTTC. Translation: CASSPDRNYGYTF. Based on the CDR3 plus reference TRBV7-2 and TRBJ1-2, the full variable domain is GAGVSQSPSNKVTEKGKDVELRCDPISGHTALYWYRQSLGQGLEFLIYFQGNSAPDKSGLPSDRFSAERTGGSVSTLTIQRTQQEDSAVYLCASSPDRNYGYTFGSGTRLTVV.

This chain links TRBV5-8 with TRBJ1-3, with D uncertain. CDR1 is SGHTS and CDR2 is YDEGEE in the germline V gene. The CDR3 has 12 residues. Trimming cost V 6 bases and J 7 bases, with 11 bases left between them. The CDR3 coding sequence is TGTGCCAGCAACCTCTACCGGAACACCATATATTTT. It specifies CASNLYRNTIYF.

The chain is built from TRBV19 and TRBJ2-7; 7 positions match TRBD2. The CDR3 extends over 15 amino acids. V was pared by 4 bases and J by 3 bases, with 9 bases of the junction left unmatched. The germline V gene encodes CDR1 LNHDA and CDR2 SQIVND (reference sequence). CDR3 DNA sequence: TGTGCCAGTAGTAGGGGGGGATCAGTTTACTACGAGCAGTACTTC. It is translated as CASSRGGSVYYEQYF. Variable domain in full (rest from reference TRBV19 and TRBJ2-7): DGGITQSPKYLFRKEGQNVTLSCEQNLNHDAMYWYRQDPGQGLRLIYYSQIVNDFQKGDIAEGYSVSREKKESFPLTVTSAQKNPTAFYLCASSRGGSVYYEQYFGPGTRLTVT.

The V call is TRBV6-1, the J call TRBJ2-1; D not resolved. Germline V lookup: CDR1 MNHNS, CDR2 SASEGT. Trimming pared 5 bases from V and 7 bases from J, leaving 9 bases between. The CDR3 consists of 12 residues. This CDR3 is CASSLSRNEQFF. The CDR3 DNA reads TGTGCCAGCAGTCTCTCTAGGAATGAGCAGTTCTTC.

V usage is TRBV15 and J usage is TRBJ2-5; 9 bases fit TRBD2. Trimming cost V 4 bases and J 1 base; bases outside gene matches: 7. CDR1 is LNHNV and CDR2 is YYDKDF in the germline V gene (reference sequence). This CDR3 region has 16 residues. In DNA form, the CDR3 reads TGTGCCACCAGCACTCTAGCGGGATCACTCCAAGAGACCCAGTACTTC. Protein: CATSTLAGSLQETQYF.

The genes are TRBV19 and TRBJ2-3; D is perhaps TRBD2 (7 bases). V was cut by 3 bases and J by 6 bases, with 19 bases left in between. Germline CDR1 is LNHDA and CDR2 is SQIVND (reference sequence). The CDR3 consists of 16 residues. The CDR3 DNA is TGTGCCAGTAGTATGATAGTGGGAGGGGGATCGGATACGCAGTATTTT. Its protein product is CASSMIVGGGSDTQYF.

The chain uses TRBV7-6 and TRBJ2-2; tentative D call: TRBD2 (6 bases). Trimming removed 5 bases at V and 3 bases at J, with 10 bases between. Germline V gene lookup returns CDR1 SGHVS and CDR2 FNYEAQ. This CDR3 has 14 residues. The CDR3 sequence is CASSNAGYTGELFF. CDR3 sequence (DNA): TGTGCCAGCAGCAACGCGGGGTACACCGGGGAGCTGTTTTTT.

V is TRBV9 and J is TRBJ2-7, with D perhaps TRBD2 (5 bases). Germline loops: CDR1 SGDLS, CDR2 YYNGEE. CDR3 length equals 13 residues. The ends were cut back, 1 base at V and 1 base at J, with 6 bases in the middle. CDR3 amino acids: CASSVSGSYEQYF. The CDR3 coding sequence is TGTGCCAGCAGCGTAAGCGGTTCCTACGAGCAGTACTTC. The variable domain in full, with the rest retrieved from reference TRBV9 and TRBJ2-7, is DSGVTQTPKHLITATGQRVTLRCSPRSGDLSVYWYQQSLDQGLQFLIQYYNGEERAKGNILERFSAQQFPDLHSELNLSSLELGDSALYFCASSVSGSYEQYFGPGTRLTVT.

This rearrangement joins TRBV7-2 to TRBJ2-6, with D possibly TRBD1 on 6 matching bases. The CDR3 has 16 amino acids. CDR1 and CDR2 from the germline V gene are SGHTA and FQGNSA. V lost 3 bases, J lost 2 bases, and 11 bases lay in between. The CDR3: CASSFAGATGANVLTF. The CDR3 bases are TGTGCCAGCAGCTTCGCAGGGGCTACTGGGGCCAACGTCCTGACTTTC.

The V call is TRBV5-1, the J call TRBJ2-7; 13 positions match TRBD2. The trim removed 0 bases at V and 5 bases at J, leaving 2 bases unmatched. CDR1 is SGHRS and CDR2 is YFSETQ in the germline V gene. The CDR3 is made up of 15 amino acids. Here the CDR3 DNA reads TGCGCCAGCAGCTTGGGAGGACTAGCGGGAGACGAGCAGTACTTC. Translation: CASSLGGLAGDEQYF.

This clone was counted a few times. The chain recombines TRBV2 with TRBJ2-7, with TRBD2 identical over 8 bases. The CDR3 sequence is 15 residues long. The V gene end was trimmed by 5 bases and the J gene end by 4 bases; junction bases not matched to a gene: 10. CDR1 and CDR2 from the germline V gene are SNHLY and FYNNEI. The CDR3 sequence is CASSYSGKVGYEQYF. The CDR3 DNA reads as TGTGCCAGCAGTTATAGCGGGAAGGTTGGTTACGAGCAGTACTTC.

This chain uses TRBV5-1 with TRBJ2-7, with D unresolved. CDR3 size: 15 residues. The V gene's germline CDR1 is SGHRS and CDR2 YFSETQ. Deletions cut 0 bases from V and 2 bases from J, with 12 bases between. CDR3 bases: TGCGCCAGCAGCTTGGAGGCAGGCGCGACCTACGAGCAGTACTTC. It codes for CASSLEAGATYEQYF.

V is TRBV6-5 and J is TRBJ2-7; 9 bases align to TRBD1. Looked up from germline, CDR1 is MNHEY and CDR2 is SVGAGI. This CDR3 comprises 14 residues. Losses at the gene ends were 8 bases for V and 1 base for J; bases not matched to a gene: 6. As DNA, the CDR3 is TGTGCCAGCCACGGGACAGGGAATTCCTACGAGCAGTACTTC. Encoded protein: CASHGTGNSYEQYF.

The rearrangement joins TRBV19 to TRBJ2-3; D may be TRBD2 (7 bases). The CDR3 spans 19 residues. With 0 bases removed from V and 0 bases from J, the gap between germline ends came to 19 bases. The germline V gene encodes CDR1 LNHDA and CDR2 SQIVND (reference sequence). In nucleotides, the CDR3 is TGTGCCAGTAGTATAGATCGTAGGGGGGGAAGAGCTAGCACAGATACGCAGTATTTT. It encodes CASSIDRRGGRASTDTQYF.

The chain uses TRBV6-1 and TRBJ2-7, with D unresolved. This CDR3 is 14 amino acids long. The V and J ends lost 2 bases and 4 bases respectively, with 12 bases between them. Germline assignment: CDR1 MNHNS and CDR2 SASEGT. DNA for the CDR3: TGTGCCAGCAGTGAAAGGCACCGCCTTTACGAGCAGTACTTC. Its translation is CASSERHRLYEQYF.

CDR3 sequence reads: CASSPALTGGNSPLHF. CDR3 bases: TGTGCCAGCAGCCCGGCCCTGACAGGGGGTAATTCACCCCTCCACTTT. This rearrangement joins TRBV7-9 to TRBJ1-6; 9 bases are shared with TRBD1. Germline loops: CDR1 SEHNR, CDR2 FQNEAQ (reference sequence). V shed 5 bases, J shed 6 bases, and the junction held 8 bases outside the gene matches. CDR3 length: 16 amino acids.